Listed below are T cell receptor beta chains from one sample, sequenced in a study of blood T cell repertoires in COVID-19. Sequenced by immunoSEQ multiplex PCR; TCRdb stores in-frame clones only, minus some. The profile shows approximately 200,000 clones, 85% to 90% of them singletons. Sequencing used peripheral blood. Receptors were obtained from a woman aged 25 to 39 with active or convalescent COVID-19. Each CDR3 is given with its conserved first and last residue. D genes are given only for firm matches. Some rows mark clone size as missing; the rest say once, few, many or name a class of expanded clone.

NA	TRBJ1-4	TRBV2	NA	CASILRDGGGEKLFF	TGTGCCAGCATCCTGAGGGACGGGGGAGGTGAAAAACTGTTTTTT
NA	TRBJ1-5	TRBV6-5	NA	CASSYGAGVNQPQHF	TGTGCCAGCAGTTACGGGGCAGGGGTCAATCAGCCCCAGCATTTT
TRBD1	TRBJ2-3	TRBV6-5	NA	CASRWDRRDTQYF	TGTGCCAGCAGATGGGACAGAAGAGATACGCAGTATTTT
NA	TRBJ1-1	TRBV24-1	NA	CATREAGRENTEAFF	TGTGCCACCAGAGAGGCAGGGAGGGAGAACACTGAAGCTTTCTTT
TRBD2	TRBJ2-2	TRBV9	few	CASSKTSGGLRVTGELFF	TGTGCCAGCAGCAAAACTAGCGGGGGGCTTCGTGTCACCGGGGAGCTGTTTTTT
NA	TRBJ2-7	TRBV5-6	NA	CASSLGARYEQYF	TGTGCCAGCAGCTTAGGGGCTAGGTACGAGCAGTACTTC
TRBD1	TRBJ1-4	TRBV30	NA	CAWSIQGATNEKLFF	TGTGCCTGGAGTATACAGGGGGCAACTAATGAAAAACTGTTTTTT
TRBD1	TRBJ2-7	TRBV18	NA	CASSPLSSGTGGHEQYF	TGTGCCAGCTCACCACTTTCGTCCGGGACAGGGGGCCACGAGCAGTACTTC
TRBD1	TRBJ2-7	TRBV7-9	NA	CASSPGQDYEQYF	TGTGCCAGCAGCCCGGGACAGGATTACGAGCAGTACTTC
NA	TRBJ1-4	TRBV7-2	NA	CASSPTVLWEKLFF	TGTGCCAGCAGCCCGACAGTATTATGGGAAAAACTGTTTTTT
NA	TRBJ2-7	TRBV19	NA	CASSIVAIAYEQYF	TGTGCCAGTAGTATAGTAGCCATTGCCTACGAGCAGTACTTC
TRBD2	TRBJ2-7	TRBV28	NA	CASSFRASGSYEQYF	TGTGCCAGCAGTTTTAGAGCTAGCGGGAGCTACGAGCAGTACTTC
TRBD1	TRBJ2-3	TRBV19	once	CASSMGTVTDTQYF	TGTGCCAGTAGTATGGGGACAGTCACAGATACGCAGTATTTT
NA	TRBJ2-7	TRBV19	NA	CAKSLSQGGPFYEQYF	TGTGCCAAGTCCCTGAGCCAGGGGGGACCTTTCTACGAGCAGTACTTC
TRBD1	TRBJ1-6	TRBV7-9	NA	CASGLRDSNSPLHF	TGTGCCAGCGGGCTCCGGGACAGTAATTCACCCCTCCACTTT
NA	TRBJ2-1	TRBV25-1	few	CASSDQEVSSYNEQFF	TGTGCCAGCAGTGATCAGGAGGTGAGCTCCTACAATGAGCAGTTCTTC